Following are 32 T cell receptor beta chains from one sample sequenced in a study of tumor and adjacent non-tumor tissue in lung cancer. A modified ARM-PCR protocol with three rounds of nested PCR amplified TCRbeta. MiXCR, run by TCRdb on the multiplex PCR reads, gives a single entry per CDR3 protein. The profile covers 40,000 to 45,000 distinct CDR3 sequences, with more than 60% appearing a single time and about 20% taken by the ten largest. No cell sorting was done before RNA was extracted from the tissue. Distant lung tissue was collected more than 3 cm away from the tumor edge. The sample consisted of distant non-tumor lung tissue. Source of these receptors: a middle-aged woman with non-small cell lung cancer.

This clonotype was observed a few times. This may arise from a read error, as a much more abundant clone is one base away. In this CDR3 the conserved last residue, phenylalanine or tryptophan, is missing, so a read error is likely. This chain uses TRBV4-1 with TRBJ2-6; a weak D match, TRBD2 (5 bases). V dropped 0 bases and J dropped 2 bases, with 8 bases sitting between them. From germline, CDR1 is MGHRA and CDR2 YSYEKL. This CDR3 contains 16 residues. DNA of the CDR3: TGCGCCAGCAGCCAAGATCCCGGGGCTGGGGCCAACGTCCTGACTTTA. Its protein product is CASSQDPGAGANVLTL.

On this clonotype itself: A read error may explain this, as a much larger clone is one base away. The gene calls are TRBV29-1 and TRBJ2-5; D possibly corresponds to TRBD1 (5 bases). The CDR3 covers 13 residues. Germline V gene lookup returns CDR1 SQVTM and CDR2 ANQGSEA. The CDR3 protein is CSDERQLQETQYF. In nucleotides, the CDR3 is TGCAGCGATGAAAGACAGCTCCAAGAGACCCAGTACTTC. Variable domain in full (rest from reference TRBV29-1 and TRBJ2-5): SAVISQKPSRDICQRGTSLTIQCQVDSQVTMMFWYRQQPGQSLTLIATANQGSEATYESGFVIDKFPISRPNLTFSTLTVSNMSPEDSSIYLCSDERQLQETQYFGPGTRLLVL.

As concerns this clonotype: Since no conserved phenylalanine or tryptophan closes the CDR3, a read error is the likely cause. The V gene is TRBV28, the J gene TRBJ2-7; D is perhaps TRBD2 (6 bases). V lost 5 bases and J lost 9, with 20 bases in between. CDR1 and CDR2 (germline): MDHEN, SYDVKM. This CDR3 is built from 14 residues. The DNA of the CDR3 is TGTGCCAGCAGTCCCGGGACTTACACTTGGGGGCAGTACTTA. Translated: CASSPGTYTWGQYL.

CDR3 nucleotide sequence: TGTGCCAGCAGTTACGGGGCATTCTCTGACTATGGCTACACCTTC. Its translation is CASSYGAFSDYGYTF. This sequence joins TRBV6-5 and TRBJ1-2, with a possible D match to TRBD1 (5 bases). CDR1 MNHEY and CDR2 SVGAGI come from the germline V gene. Trimming stripped 2 bases from V and 3 bases from J, with 13 bases between. There are 15 residues in the CDR3.

A word on this clonotype: This may stem from a read error, because a much larger clone lies one nucleotide away. The chain combines TRBV20-1 with TRBJ2-7; 9 nucleotides line up with TRBD2. V shed 6 bases, J shed 7 bases, and the junction held 10 bases outside the gene matches. The CDR3 loop spans 13 amino acids. Germline CDR1 is DFQATT and CDR2 is SNEGSKA (reference sequence). The CDR3 DNA reads as TGCAGTGCCAGGGCGGGAGGGGCCCAGGAGCAGTACTTC. Encoded protein: CSARAGGAQEQYF.

As regards this clonotype: A much larger clone lies a single base off, so this may be a read error. V usage is TRBV20-1 and J usage is TRBJ2-2, with 7 bases matching TRBD2. The CDR3 sequence is 16 residues long. The germline V gene has CDR1 DFQATT and CDR2 SNEGSKA (reference sequence). CDR3 loop: CSARKRLAGNTVELFF. The CDR3 region has the DNA TGCAGTGCTAGAAAAAGACTAGCTGGGAACACCGTGGAGCTGTTTTTT.

To note about this clonotype: A much larger clone differs from this one at a single base, so this may be a read error. The chain has TRBV7-9 and TRBJ2-7; 7 bases map to TRBD1. CDR3 length equals 12 residues. The V gene's germline CDR1 is SEHNR and CDR2 FQNEAQ (reference sequence). The DNA of the CDR3 is TGTGCCAGCAGCGTACAGGGGTACGGGCAGTACTTC. Protein: CASSVQGYGQYF.

A note on this clonotype: The junction shows a germline mismatch at one end, possibly a read error. This CDR3 is CTSSYRNGALAKNIQYF. The CDR3 DNA sequence: TGTACCAGCAGTTACAGGAACGGAGCCCTAGCCAAAAACATTCAGTACTTC. This chain joins TRBV6-2 or TRBV6-3 and TRBJ2-4, with TRBD1 as a possible D gene (5 bases). Per germline, CDR1 MNHEY and CDR2 SVGEGT. CDR3 length: 17 amino acids.

With respect to this clonotype: The CDR3 ends on some other residue instead of the conserved phenylalanine or tryptophan, so this is likely a read error. The chain carries TRBV10-3 and TRBJ2-1, with D tentatively TRBD1 (5 bases). The V gene's germline CDR1 is ENHRY and CDR2 SYGVKD. The length of the CDR3 is 14 residues. The CDR3 is CAIGRVESGNEQFL. In DNA form, the CDR3 reads TGTGCTATCGGCAGGGTCGAATCGGGCAATGAGCAGTTCCTC.

Notes on this clonotype: At one end the junction does not follow the germline gene, possibly because of a read error. The genes are TRBV12-3 or TRBV12-4 and TRBJ1-1; no clear D. The CDR3 has 14 residues. The CDR3 loop is CANSFIGQNTEAFF. The CDR3 DNA is TGTGCCAACAGTTTTATCGGGCAAAACACTGAAGCTTTCTTC.

Worth noting for this clonotype: A read error may account for a junction end that differs from germline. V usage is TRBV29-1 and J usage is TRBJ2-2; possible D gene TRBD2, 5 bases. The CDR3 sequence is 14 residues long. Germline CDR1 reads SQVTM; CDR2 reads ANQGSEA. CDR3 coding DNA: TGCAGCGTTGAGGAGAGGGCCGTCACCGGGGAGCTGATTTTT. Amino acid sequence: CSVEERAVTGELIF.

Of note for this clonotype: This sequence may be a read error, since a much larger clone differs from it by one base. V gene TRBV6-5 combines with J gene TRBJ1-6, with a weak D call TRBD1 (6 bases). The CDR3 is 12 amino acids. CDR1 is MNHEY and CDR2 is SVGAGI in the germline V gene. Trimming shortened V by 10 bases and J by 10 bases, and 14 bases separated the two germline ends. CDR3 sequence reads: CANRVLGSPLHF. CDR3 in DNA: TGTGCCAACAGGGTACTGGGGTCACCCCTCCACTTT.

This clonotype turned up a few times. One base away lies a much larger clone, so this may be a sequencing read error. J is TRBJ2-1 and V is TRBV20-1, with 8 nucleotides matching TRBD1. From germline, CDR1 is DFQATT and CDR2 SNEGSKA (reference sequence). The CDR3 extends over 14 amino acids. This CDR3 reads CSVQTGVSYNERFF. The CDR3 DNA follows: TGCAGTGTCCAGACAGGGGTGTCCTACAATGAGCGGTTCTTC.

Regarding this clonotype: The CDR3 end shows no conserved phenylalanine or tryptophan, and so a read error is likely. The V call is TRBV11-3, the J call TRBJ2-1; D might be TRBD1 (6 bases). CDR3 length: 16 amino acids. The germline V gene encodes CDR1 SGHNT and CDR2 YENEEA. The CDR3 DNA follows: TGTGCTAGCAGCTGGGGGCAGGGCCAGGGCGTGGATGATCAGTTCTTA. This codes for CASSWGQGQGVDDQFL.

Notes on this clonotype: The junction departs from the called germline gene at one end, perhaps through a read error. The chain recombines TRBV6-5 with TRBJ1-5; D unclear. The J call is doubtful: the DNA matches TRBJ2-3 better. CDR1 and CDR2 (germline): MNHEY, SVGAGI. This CDR3 comprises 13 residues. CDR3 DNA sequence: TGTGCCAACAGTTCTTCCCCAGATCAGCCCCAGTATTTT. Its translation is CANSSSPDQPQYF.

The chain joins TRBV7-9 to TRBJ1-6; D is perhaps TRBD1 (6 bases). The CDR3 has 14 amino acids. Germline V lookup: CDR1 SEHNR, CDR2 FQNEAQ (reference sequence). The CDR3 nucleotides read TGTGCTGGCAGCTCGACAGGATATAATTCACCCCTCCACTTT. Translation: CAGSSTGYNSPLHF.

This clonotype has a count of ten or more. The chain combines TRBV14 with TRBJ2-1; 9 bases fit TRBD1. The CDR3 is 15 residues long. CDR1 is SGHDN, CDR2 FVKESK, per germline. J was trimmed by 11 bases and V by 4 bases; bases with no gene match: 12. For the CDR3, the DNA is TGTGCCAGCAGCCGAAGCATGGGACAGGGAAGGAAGCAGTTCTTC. It codes for CASSRSMGQGRKQFF.

This clonotype has only a few counts. A read error may be the cause here, since a much bigger clone is one base away. V is TRBV6-2 or TRBV6-3 and J is TRBJ1-1; D remains unclear. The CDR3 has 16 residues. Per germline, CDR1 MNHEY and CDR2 SVGEGT. In DNA, the CDR3 is TGTGCCAGCTGTTACTCCTCGGTGGTCGGGAACACTGAAGCTTTCTTT. The encoded protein is CASCYSSVVGNTEAFF.

This clonotype came up many times. V gene TRBV6-6 combines with J gene TRBJ2-1, with TRBD2 matching over 7 bases. J gave up 8 bases and V 1 base, and 5 bases lay outside the gene matches. Germline assignment: CDR1 MNHNY and CDR2 SVGAGI (reference sequence). The CDR3 runs to 14 residues. CDR3 nucleotides: TGTGCCAGCAGTTACTTGCGGGAGAGTGATGAGCAGTTCTTC. It is translated as CASSYLRESDEQFF.

The V gene is TRBV6-1, the J gene TRBJ2-7; no reliable D call. Germline assignment: CDR1 MNHNS and CDR2 SASEGT. Trimming left V 10 bases short and J 3 bases short, with 22 bases between. The CDR3 runs 15 residues. CDR3 protein: CAIRHGRGFSYEQYF. DNA for the CDR3: TGTGCCATACGACACGGTAGAGGCTTTAGCTACGAGCAGTACTTC.

This clonotype was counted between two and nine times. A much larger clone is a single base away; this may be a read error. The genes are TRBV6-1 and TRBJ2-1, with a tentative D call TRBD1 (5 bases). The CDR3 sequence is 15 residues long. Germline V lookup: CDR1 MNHNS, CDR2 SASEGT. As DNA, the CDR3 is TGTGCCAGCAGTGAACAGGGCCCCCCCTACAATGTGCAGTTCTTC. Residues: CASSEQGPPYNVQFF.

This clonotype was counted only a few times. This may stem from a read error, because a much larger clone lies one nucleotide away. The V and J genes are TRBV6-1 and TRBJ2-2; tentatively, D is TRBD1 (6 bases). V was pared by 2 bases and J by 6 bases, with 16 bases between. The CDR3 runs to 16 residues. CDR1 and CDR2 (germline): MNHNS, SASEGT. CDR3 protein: CASSENTYRVPGELFF. CDR3 in DNA: TGTGCCAGCAGTGAAAACACGTACAGGGTACCCGGGGAGCTGTTTTTT.

This clonotype came up once. Germline and junction disagree at one end, which may indicate a read error. The J gene is TRBJ2-6, the V gene TRBV11-2, with D possibly being TRBD1 or TRBD2 (5 bases each). From germline, CDR1 is SGHAT and CDR2 FQNNGV. CDR3 length equals 14 residues. The CDR3 loop is CPSSQTAGANVRTF. The DNA of the CDR3 is TGTCCTAGCAGCCAAACAGCTGGGGCCAACGTCCGGACTTTC.

The table lists this clonotype with a few counts. Here the CDR3 DNA reads TGTGCCAGCAGCGTCACTAGCGGGTTTGGAAATGAGCAGTTCTTC. It specifies CASSVTSGFGNEQFF. The chain recombines TRBV9 with TRBJ2-1; 9 bases map to TRBD2. The CDR3 runs 15 residues. With V trimmed by 2 bases and J by 7 bases, 7 bases remained unmatched. The germline gives CDR1 SGDLS, CDR2 YYNGEE. The complete variable domain, with remaining parts taken from reference TRBV9 and TRBJ2-1, reads DSGVTQTPKHLITATGQRVTLRCSPRSGDLSVYWYQQSLDQGLQFLIQYYNGEERAKGNILERFSAQQFPDLHSELNLSSLELGDSALYFCASSVTSGFGNEQFFGPGTRLTVL.

The table lists this clonotype with many counts. This chain connects TRBV20-1 to TRBJ1-6, with 7 positions matching TRBD1. The trim removed 0 bases at V and 7 bases at J, leaving 9 bases unmatched. Looked up from germline, CDR1 is DFQATT and CDR2 is SNEGSKA (reference sequence). This CDR3 has 16 amino acids. This chain's CDR3 is CSARDMTGPVNSPLHF. CDR3 sequence (DNA): TGCAGTGCTAGAGATATGACAGGGCCGGTGAATTCACCCCTCCACTTT.

Comments on this clonotype: One junction end disagrees with the germline gene, perhaps due to a read error. This rearrangement joins TRBV6-5 to TRBJ2-1; D is unresolved. Germline V CDR1 and CDR2: MNHEY, SVGAGI. The CDR3 spans 15 residues. The DNA of the CDR3 is TGTGTCAGCAGTTACTCGGGCGCAACCTACAATGAGCAGTTCTTC. Encoded protein: CVSSYSGATYNEQFF.

This clonotype has a single count. The rearrangement uses TRBV21-1 and TRBJ2-2; the D call of TRBD1 is as the table states it, not checked on the DNA. TRBV21-1 is an annotated pseudogene. The CDR3 consists of 19 residues. CDR3 nucleotide sequence: TGTGCCAGCAGCGAAAGGGGGTCCCGAACGAGCCTCCAGGCCGGGGAGCTGTTTTTT. It is translated as CASSERGSRTSLQAGELFF.

This clonotype was found a few times. Germline is not matched at one junction end, which may reflect a read error. The rearrangement uses TRBV2 and TRBJ2-4; TRBD2 agrees at 8 bases. Germline V CDR1 and CDR2: SNHLY, FYNNEI. The CDR3 is 16 residues long. This CDR3 is CVSRERGTLAKNIQYF. DNA for the CDR3: TGTGTCAGCAGGGAGCGGGGGACTTTAGCCAAAAACATTCAGTACTTC.

As to this clonotype: The junction and the germline gene differ at one end; a read error may be behind it. The chain joins TRBV4-2 to TRBJ2-1; the match to TRBD2 covers 13 bases. There are 21 residues in the CDR3. Germline values: CDR1 LGHNA, CDR2 YNFKEQ. The DNA of the CDR3 is TGTGCCAGCAACCAATACAATGGACTAGCGGGAGATAGTGGCAACTACAATGAGCAGTTCTTC. This gives the protein CASNQYNGLAGDSGNYNEQFF.

The chain joins TRBV5-4 to TRBJ2-1; 11 bases fit TRBD2. The CDR3 covers 15 residues. Trimming took 4 bases from V and 8 from J; bases not matched to a gene: 8. Germline values: CDR1 SGHNT, CDR2 YYREEE (reference sequence). The CDR3 is CASSGGLAEYYEQFF. In DNA, the CDR3 is TGTGCCAGCAGCGGGGGACTAGCGGAGTACTATGAGCAGTTCTTC.

This clonotype came up many times. The chain links TRBV30 to TRBJ2-1; 11 positions agree with TRBD2. With V trimmed by 3 bases and J by 8 bases, 3 bases remained unmatched. Germline V lookup: CDR1 GTSNPN, CDR2 SVGIG (reference sequence). This CDR3 contains 13 residues. The CDR3 DNA sequence: TGTGCCTGGAGACTAGCGGGGGTTTATGAGCAGTTCTTC. As protein: CAWRLAGVYEQFF.

The sample holds one count of this clonotype. No conserved phenylalanine or tryptophan is present at the end of the CDR3, so a read error is the likely explanation. The chain combines TRBV12-3 or TRBV12-4 with TRBJ1-1; the D is unclear. The CDR3 is 13 amino acids. V lost 10 bases and J lost 4, with 16 bases in between. CDR3 nucleotide sequence: TGTGCCAACCGGTCGAATATAGCCACTGAAGCTTTCATT. It yields the protein CANRSNIATEAFI.